Each of the 27 T cell receptor beta chains below was sequenced from the same sample in a study of radiation and T cells in renal cell carcinoma. TCRdb's copy holds only in-frame clones and misses some; the assay was immunoSEQ multiplex PCR. Here the sample spans about 74,000 clones, 70% to 90% being singletons. Sample time point: blood 4 weeks post-SBRT, at nephrectomy. Specified treatment: 15 Gy SBRT to primary tumor, nephrectomy 4 weeks later. Sequences were derived from blood, sampled from a patient whose treatment included radiotherapy and nephrectomy. Every receptor here comes from a woman aged 70 to 79 with renal cell carcinoma.

The rearrangement joins TRBV6-5 to TRBJ1-5; D may be TRBD1 (5 bases). V was pared by 0 bases and J by 6 bases, with 9 bases between. CDR1 is MNHEY and CDR2 is SVGAGI in the germline V gene. There are 14 residues in the CDR3. The CDR3: CASSYSGGVQPQHF. The CDR3 region has the DNA TGTGCCAGCAGTTACTCGGGGGGGGTTCAGCCCCAGCATTTT.

The V and J genes are TRBV19 and TRBJ1-5; 9 bases are shared with TRBD1. CDR1 is LNHDA and CDR2 is SQIVND in the germline V gene (reference sequence). This CDR3 contains 14 residues. The ends lost 7 bases at V and 6 bases at J; junction bases unmatched: 7. In DNA form, the CDR3 reads TGTGCCAGTATTCGACAGGGGGTCGGTCAGCCCCAGCATTTT. This gives the protein CASIRQGVGQPQHF. The full variable domain, completed using reference TRBV19 and TRBJ1-5, is DGGITQSPKYLFRKEGQNVTLSCEQNLNHDAMYWYRQDPGQGLRLIYYSQIVNDFQKGDIAEGYSVSREKKESFPLTVTSAQKNPTAFYLCASIRQGVGQPQHFGDGTRLSIL.

The rearrangement joins TRBV30 to TRBJ1-1; 10 nucleotides agree with TRBD1. The V gene end was trimmed by 8 bases and the J gene end by 1 base; junction bases not matched to a gene: 4. The CDR3 consists of 13 residues. Germline V gene sequence: CDR1 GTSNPN, CDR2 SVGIG (reference sequence). As DNA, the CDR3 is TGTGCCAGCCGGGACAGGGGGAACACTGAAGCTTTCTTT. As protein: CASRDRGNTEAFF.

This clone was counted once. The V and J genes are TRBV7-2 and TRBJ1-1; D gene unclear. This CDR3 contains 12 residues. The germline V gene encodes CDR1 SGHTA and CDR2 FQGNSA. V shed 1 base and J shed 11 bases, with 11 bases lying between them. CDR3 protein: CASSLVLEMAFF. CDR3 nucleotide sequence: TGTGCCAGCAGCTTAGTGTTAGAGATGGCTTTCTTT.

CDR3 region: CSASGGADQFF. For the CDR3, the DNA is TGCAGTGCTAGCGGGGGGGCCGATCAGTTCTTC. The chain is built from TRBV20-1 and TRBJ2-1, with 8 bases that match TRBD2. The CDR3 runs to 11 residues. The V gene's germline CDR1 is DFQATT and CDR2 SNEGSKA (reference sequence). Unmatched junction bases numbered 5, after V lost 3 bases and J lost 13 bases.

The chain links TRBV5-5 to TRBJ1-5; the match to TRBD1 covers 10 bases. Losses at the gene ends were 4 bases for V and 8 bases for J; bases not matched to a gene: 9. The CDR3 totals 15 residues. In germline, CDR1 is SGHKS, CDR2 YYEKEE (reference sequence). DNA for the CDR3: TGTGCCAGCAGCACTAGGACAGGGGGTAGGGAGCCCCAGCATTTT. This codes for CASSTRTGGREPQHF. Filled out from reference TRBV5-5 and TRBJ1-5, the complete variable domain reads DAGVTQSPTHLIKTRGQQVTLRCSPISGHKSVSWYQQVLGQGPQFIFQYYEKEERGRGNFPDRFSARQFPNYSSELNVNALLLGDSALYLCASSTRTGGREPQHFGDGTRLSIL.

The CDR3: CASSGTSAKGETQYF. CDR3 coding DNA: TGTGCCAGCAGCGGGACTAGCGCCAAAGGGGAGACCCAGTACTTC. The V and J genes are TRBV7-3 and TRBJ2-5; 10 bases are a match to TRBD2. Germline loops: CDR1 SGHTA, CDR2 FQGTGA. V trimming: 5 bases; J trimming: 5 bases; junction bases outside the gene matches: 8. CDR3 length equals 15 residues.

This clone was counted only a few times. V is TRBV29-1 and J is TRBJ1-5; D is possibly TRBD1 (6 bases). This CDR3 spans 14 amino acids. V was shortened by 7 bases and J by 2 bases, with 15 bases between the two germline ends. From germline, CDR1 is SQVTM and CDR2 ANQGSEA. The CDR3, as DNA: TGCAGCGCCCAGACAGGTTTAGGCAATCAGCCCCAGCATTTT. It codes for CSAQTGLGNQPQHF.

V and J are TRBV19 and TRBJ2-7; D might be TRBD1 (5 bases). Germline V CDR1 and CDR2: LNHDA, SQIVND (reference sequence). V lost 5 bases, J lost 3 bases, and 20 bases lay in between. This CDR3 is built from 16 residues. The CDR3 DNA reads TGTGCCAGTAGTCAATATCAGGGAATGTTACACTACGAGCAGTACTTC. This codes for CASSQYQGMLHYEQYF.

Only a few counts were recorded for this clone. The chain recombines TRBV19 with TRBJ1-4; TRBD1 might be the D (5 bases). This CDR3 has 14 residues. The ends were cut back, 6 bases at V and 8 bases at J, with 16 bases in the middle. Per germline, CDR1 LNHDA and CDR2 SQIVND (reference sequence). The DNA for the CDR3 is TGTGCCAGTAGATCAGGGAGCGCAGGGGAAAAACTGTTTTTT. The encoded protein is CASRSGSAGEKLFF.

The rearrangement uses TRBV5-1 and TRBJ2-7; D may match TRBD1 or TRBD2 (5 bases each). The germline V gene has CDR1 SGHRS and CDR2 YFSETQ. The CDR3 has 13 residues. The V end was cut by 4 bases, the J end by 2 bases, with 10 bases between. CDR3 loop: CASSPEGTYEQYF. The CDR3 nucleotides are TGCGCCAGCAGCCCCGAGGGGACCTACGAGCAGTACTTC.

The genes are TRBV5-6 and TRBJ1-5, with 7 nucleotides matching TRBD1. CDR1 and CDR2 (germline): SGHDT, YYEEEE. The CDR3 contains 15 residues. V dropped 5 bases and J dropped 4; count of bases not matched to a gene: 9. The DNA for the CDR3 is TGTGCCAGCAGGATGGGGACAGCTCCTAATCAGCCCCAGCATTTT. It is translated as CASRMGTAPNQPQHF.

The J gene is TRBJ2-5, the V gene TRBV2, with D possibly TRBD1 on 6 matching bases. V was trimmed by 4 bases and J by 7 bases, leaving 10 bases between them. The CDR3 length is 12 residues. The germline gives CDR1 SNHLY, CDR2 FYNNEI. In DNA form, the CDR3 reads TGTGCCAGCAGTGTTAGGGGGAGGACCCAGTACTTC. Translating gives CASSVRGRTQYF.

The chain has TRBV15 and TRBJ2-4; 10 positions agree with TRBD1. Trimming at V came to 4 bases and at J to 0 bases, leaving 3 bases not matched to a gene. This CDR3 has 16 amino acids. Germline V gives CDR1 LNHNV, CDR2 YYDKDF (reference sequence). Written as DNA, the CDR3 is TGTGCCACCAGCAAAGGACAGGGGGGAGCCAAAAACATTCAGTACTTC. Translating it yields CATSKGQGGAKNIQYF.

V gene TRBV27 combines with J gene TRBJ2-3; TRBD2 is a possible D gene (6 bases). The length of the CDR3 is 14 residues. Per germline, CDR1 MNHEY and CDR2 SMNVEV (reference sequence). The V gene lost 5 bases and the J gene lost 6 bases, with 15 bases spanning the gap. DNA for the CDR3: TGTGCCAGCAGTCAAGCCGGGAGCGTCGATACGCAGTATTTT. Residues: CASSQAGSVDTQYF.

The chain employs TRBV4-3 and TRBJ1-4, with D unclear. Trimming left V 0 bases short and J 5 bases short, with 13 bases between. This CDR3 has 16 residues. The V gene's germline CDR1 is LGHNA and CDR2 YSLEER. CDR3 residues: CASSQDLAGLNEKLFF. For the CDR3, the DNA is TGCGCCAGCAGCCAAGATCTAGCGGGTCTGAATGAAAAACTGTTTTTT.

The chain uses TRBV7-2 and TRBJ1-1, with a weak D call TRBD1 (6 bases). Trimming shortened V by 4 bases and J by 6 bases, and 15 bases separated the two germline ends. The CDR3 loop spans 14 amino acids. The germline CDR1 and CDR2 sequences are SGHTA and FQGNSA. This chain's CDR3 is CASSSQGMGAEAFF. In DNA, the CDR3 is TGTGCCAGCAGCTCACAGGGAATGGGGGCTGAAGCTTTCTTT.

The CDR3 sequence is CASSVYEASSSGNTIYF. For the CDR3, the DNA is TGTGCCAGCAGCGTCTATGAGGCCTCGAGCTCTGGAAACACCATATATTTT. This sequence joins TRBV9 and TRBJ1-3; D is unclear. Between the trimmed V and J ends, which lost 2 bases and 0 bases, there was a span of 15 bases. The CDR3 length is 17 residues. The germline CDR1 and CDR2 sequences are SGDLS and YYNGEE.

The chain employs TRBV7-9 and TRBJ1-5, with D possibly TRBD1 on 5 matching bases. The V gene's germline CDR1 is SEHNR and CDR2 FQNEAQ (reference sequence). The ends were cut back, 4 bases at V and 5 bases at J, with 9 bases in the middle. This CDR3 spans 13 amino acids. CDR3 in amino acids: CASSSGTHQPQHF. The DNA of the CDR3 is TGTGCCAGCAGCTCCGGGACTCATCAGCCCCAGCATTTT.

The sample holds one count of this clone. V and J are TRBV9 and TRBJ2-2, with TRBD1 matching over 9 bases. The V segment lost 2 bases and the J segment 4 bases; nucleotides outside the gene matches: 6. The V gene's germline CDR1 is SGDLS and CDR2 YYNGEE. The CDR3 contains 16 residues. The CDR3, as DNA: TGTGCCAGCAGCGTCAAGGGGACAGGGTTCACCGGGGAGCTGTTTTTT. Amino acid sequence: CASSVKGTGFTGELFF.

The V call is TRBV30, the J call TRBJ2-7, with D tentatively TRBD2 (6 bases). The germline CDR1 and CDR2 sequences are GTSNPN and SVGIG (reference sequence). V lost 0 bases and J lost 5, with 17 bases in between. The CDR3 runs to 15 residues. CDR3 amino acids: CAWSVRGRTFHEQYF. The CDR3 nucleotides are TGTGCCTGGAGTGTACGGGGGAGAACATTCCACGAGCAGTACTTC.

This sequence joins TRBV6-1 and TRBJ1-1; 9 bases match TRBD1. This CDR3 region has 14 residues. V lost 5 bases to trimming and J lost 7 bases; unmatched junction nucleotides: 8. Germline V gene lookup returns CDR1 MNHNS and CDR2 SASEGT. CDR3 sequence (DNA): TGTGCCAGCAGTTTTACAGGGGGCGCGGGTGAAGCTTTCTTT. It encodes CASSFTGGAGEAFF.

The chain uses TRBV4-2 and TRBJ1-5; 10 nucleotides agree with TRBD1. This CDR3 has 15 amino acids. Trimming cost V 3 bases and J 4 bases; bases outside gene matches: 3. Germline V gene lookup returns CDR1 LGHNA and CDR2 YNFKEQ. The CDR3 DNA follows: TGTGCCAGCAGCCAGGCGGACAGGGGGAATCAGCCCCAGCATTTT. Translated: CASSQADRGNQPQHF.

This chain connects TRBV28 to TRBJ1-5; no clear D gene. Trimming removed 3 bases at V and 7 bases at J, with 10 bases between. CDR3 length: 13 residues. Germline lookup yields CDR1 MDHEN and CDR2 SYDVKM. The CDR3 protein is CASSLEGRQPQHF. In DNA form, the CDR3 reads TGTGCCAGCAGTTTGGAAGGACGGCAGCCCCAGCATTTT. The full variable domain, completed using reference TRBV28 and TRBJ1-5, is DVKVTQSSRYLVKRTGEKVFLECVQDMDHENMFWYRQDPGLGLRLIYFSYDVKMKEKGDIPEGYSVSREKKERFSLILESASTNQTSMYLCASSLEGRQPQHFGDGTRLSIL.

This clone was detected once. The chain is built from TRBV7-9 and TRBJ1-5, with a tentative D call TRBD1 (5 bases). Trimming pared 2 bases from V and 5 bases from J, leaving 10 bases between. The CDR3 loop spans 14 amino acids. The germline CDR1 and CDR2 sequences are SEHNR and FQNEAQ (reference sequence). As DNA, the CDR3 is TGTGCCAGCAGCTTATCCGGGGCCTATCAGCCCCAGCATTTT. Protein: CASSLSGAYQPQHF.

This chain joins TRBV5-4 and TRBJ2-3, with 9 bases aligning to TRBD2. Trimming removed 3 bases from V and 4 bases from J; junction bases left unmatched: 9. Germline values: CDR1 SGHNT, CDR2 YYREEE (reference sequence). The CDR3 totals 16 residues. The CDR3 reads CASSSPRASGADTQYF. DNA of the CDR3: TGTGCCAGCAGCTCCCCCCGGGCTAGCGGGGCAGATACGCAGTATTTT.

V usage is TRBV5-1 and J usage is TRBJ2-3; D call uncertain. The V end was cut by 4 bases, the J end by 1 base, with 7 bases between. Germline lookup yields CDR1 SGHRS and CDR2 YFSETQ. This CDR3 spans 13 amino acids. CDR3 sequence: CASSVPGTDTQYF. CDR3 in DNA: TGCGCCAGCAGCGTGCCCGGCACAGATACGCAGTATTTT.